These 13 T cell receptor beta chains were all obtained from the same sample, sequenced in a study of T-cell reconstitution after alpha-beta-depleted transplantation in children. A library of TCRbeta sequences, prepared with unique molecular identifiers, was generated. TCRdb re-derived calls from the PCR reads in MiXCR, one entry per CDR3 protein. Among a few hundred thousand distinct CDR3 sequences listed, about 8.8% were seen once. Sequencing used PBMCs from the stem cell graft donor, obtained from the stem cell graft. The receptor source for this set is a human donor who donated a stem cell graft to a child with SCID.

This clonotype was picked up many times. V is TRBV7-9 and J is TRBJ2-1; TRBD1 is a possible D gene (5 bases). The CDR3 loop spans 12 amino acids. CDR1 and CDR2 from the germline V gene are SEHNR and FQNEAQ (reference sequence). V was clipped by 2 bases and J by 9 bases, with 8 bases between them. The CDR3 sequence: CASSLSGAEQFF. CDR3 nucleotide sequence: TGTGCCAGCAGCTTATCTGGGGCTGAGCAGTTCTTC.

This clonotype was detected many times. This rearrangement joins TRBV7-2 to TRBJ1-3; D call uncertain. The CDR3 has 12 residues. Trimming took off 1 base at V and 5 bases at J, with 3 bases between the two ends. CDR1 and CDR2 (germline): SGHTA, FQGNSA. CDR3 in amino acids: CASSLVRNTIYF. The CDR3 DNA follows: TGTGCCAGCAGCTTAGTTCGAAACACCATATATTTT. Combining the CDR3 with reference TRBV7-2 and TRBJ1-3 gives the whole variable domain GAGVSQSPSNKVTEKGKDVELRCDPISGHTALYWYRQSLGQGLEFLIYFQGNSAPDKSGLPSDRFSAERTGGSVSTLTIQRTQQEDSAVYLCASSLVRNTIYFGEGSWLTVV.

This chain links TRBV30 with TRBJ2-7; D unresolved. Germline V gene lookup returns CDR1 GTSNPN and CDR2 SVGIG (reference sequence). There are 15 residues in the CDR3. V was clipped by 0 bases and J by 3 bases, with 15 bases between them. The CDR3 DNA follows: TGTGCCTGGAGTGTACGCACAGTCGTAAACTACGAGCAGTACTTC. Amino acids: CAWSVRTVVNYEQYF.

Many counts were recorded for this clonotype. The rearrangement uses TRBV5-1 and TRBJ1-2, with D hard to call. The germline V and J ends were trimmed by 2 bases and 0 bases, with 17 bases remaining between them. Germline V gene lookup returns CDR1 SGHRS and CDR2 YFSETQ. The CDR3 has 17 residues. CDR3 loop: CASSLSGQPRANYGYTF. In DNA, the CDR3 is TGCGCCAGCAGCTTAAGTGGTCAGCCCAGAGCTAACTATGGCTACACCTTC.

This clonotype was counted at least ten times. The CDR3 is CASSQKGTFYGYTF. In nucleotides, the CDR3 is TGTGCCAGCAGCCAAAAGGGGACCTTCTATGGCTACACCTTC. The genes are TRBV3-1 and TRBJ1-2; a weak D match, TRBD1 (5 bases). Germline V gene data show CDR1 as LGHDT and CDR2 as YNNKEL (reference sequence). Trimming took off 2 bases at V and 4 bases at J, with 11 bases between the two ends. This CDR3 spans 14 amino acids.

This clonotype occurred many times. The genes are TRBV7-7 and TRBJ2-5; 9 positions match TRBD1. V dropped 4 bases and J dropped 5; count of bases not matched to a gene: 8. This CDR3 is 15 amino acids long. The germline V gene encodes CDR1 SSHAT and CDR2 FNYEAQ (reference sequence). CDR3: CASSSTRTGAETQYF. For the CDR3, the DNA is TGTGCCAGCAGCTCAACCCGGACAGGGGCGGAGACCCAGTACTTC. Looking up the rest from reference TRBV7-7 and TRBJ2-5 gives the full variable domain: GAGVSQSPRYKVTKRGQDVTLRCDPISSHATLYWYQQALGQGPEFLTYFNYEAQPDKSGLPSDRFSAERPEGSISTLTIQRTEQRDSAMYRCASSSTRTGAETQYFGPGTRLLVL.

This clonotype was counted many times. In nucleotides, the CDR3 is TGTGCCAGCAGCTTAAATTCACAGCCAGAGACCCAGTACTTC. Its protein is CASSLNSQPETQYF. The chain recombines TRBV11-3 with TRBJ2-5; D unclear. CDR1 and CDR2 from the germline V gene are SGHNT and YENEEA. The CDR3 extends over 14 amino acids. Trimming left V 2 bases short and J 4 bases short, with 11 bases between.

In this sample, this clonotype turned up many times. The genes are TRBV7-2 and TRBJ1-1; D is uncertain. The CDR3 spans 14 residues. V was clipped by 1 base and J by 2 bases, with 8 bases between them. Looked up from germline, CDR1 is SGHTA and CDR2 is FQGNSA. The CDR3 loop reads CASSLVYGNTEAFF. In DNA, the CDR3 is TGTGCCAGCAGCTTAGTTTACGGAAACACTGAAGCTTTCTTT.

The chain recombines TRBV29-1 with TRBJ2-7; D may be TRBD2 (6 bases). This CDR3 contains 14 residues. V was shortened by 6 bases and J by 4 bases, with 19 bases between the two germline ends. The germline V gene encodes CDR1 SQVTM and CDR2 ANQGSEA. This CDR3 reads CSVGTGGRRYEQYF. The CDR3, as DNA: TGCAGCGTGGGGACCGGTGGGAGGCGTTACGAGCAGTACTTC.

This clonotype was observed at least ten times. The genes are TRBV5-1 and TRBJ2-3; 14 positions match TRBD2. CDR3 length: 18 residues. The V and J ends lost 4 bases and 5 bases, in that order; junction bases with no gene match: 12. Germline V gene sequence: CDR1 SGHRS, CDR2 YFSETQ. The CDR3 DNA reads as TGCGCCAGCAGCGGAGGGACTAGCGGGGGCCCCCTTTTAGATACGCAGTATTTT. It specifies CASSGGTSGGPLLDTQYF.

The table lists this clonotype with many counts. The chain is built from TRBV27 and TRBJ2-1, with unresolved D. The CDR3 extends over 17 amino acids. Per the germline V gene, CDR1 is MNHEY and CDR2 is SMNVEV (reference sequence). Trimming left V 2 bases short and J 2 bases short, with 16 bases between. DNA for the CDR3: TGTGCCAGCAGTTTAATGCCCCCAGGCGATACCTACAATGAGCAGTTCTTC. It is translated as CASSLMPPGDTYNEQFF.

This clonotype was seen repeatedly, ten times or more. V gene TRBV5-1 combines with J gene TRBJ1-4; D gene uncertain. Germline values: CDR1 SGHRS, CDR2 YFSETQ. Deletions cut 3 bases from V and 3 bases from J, with 9 bases between. This CDR3 contains 14 residues. CDR3 nucleotides: TGCGCCAGCAGCTCCCAAGGCCCTAATGAAAAACTGTTTTTT. It translates to CASSSQGPNEKLFF.

The chain recombines TRBV11-2 with TRBJ2-5; a possible D gene is TRBD2 (6 bases). Trimming took off 0 bases at V and 3 bases at J, with 14 bases between the two ends. The CDR3 has 16 residues. Germline-derived CDR1 and CDR2 are SGHAT and FQNNGV. As DNA, the CDR3 is TGTGCCAGCAGCTTAGATGGGGGGTCGTCGGAAGAGACCCAGTACTTC. Encoded protein: CASSLDGGSSEETQYF.